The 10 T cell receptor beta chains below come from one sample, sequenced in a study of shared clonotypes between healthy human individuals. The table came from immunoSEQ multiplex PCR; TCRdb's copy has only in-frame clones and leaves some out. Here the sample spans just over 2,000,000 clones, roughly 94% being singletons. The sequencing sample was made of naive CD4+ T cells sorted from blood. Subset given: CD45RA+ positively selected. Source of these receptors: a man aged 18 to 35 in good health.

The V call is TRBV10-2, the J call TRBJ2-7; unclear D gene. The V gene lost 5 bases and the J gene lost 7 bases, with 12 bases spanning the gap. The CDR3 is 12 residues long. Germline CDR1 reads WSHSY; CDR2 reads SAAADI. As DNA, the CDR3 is TGCGCCAGCAGTAGACCTGGCCGGGAGCAGTACTTC. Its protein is CASSRPGREQYF.

In DNA, the CDR3 is TGCGCCAGCAGCGCGGGACTTACGAACACTGAAGCTTTCTTT. It specifies CASSAGLTNTEAFF. V usage is TRBV10-1 and J usage is TRBJ1-1, with TRBD1 as a possible D gene (5 bases). The CDR3 consists of 14 residues. The germline V gene encodes CDR1 WNHNN and CDR2 SYGVQD (reference sequence). The V end lost 6 bases, the J end lost 1 base, and 12 bases lay between the germline ends.

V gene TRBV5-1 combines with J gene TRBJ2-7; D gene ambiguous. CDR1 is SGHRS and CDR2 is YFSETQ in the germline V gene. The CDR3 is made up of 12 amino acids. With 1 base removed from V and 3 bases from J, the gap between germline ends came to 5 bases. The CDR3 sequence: CASSLQDYEQYF. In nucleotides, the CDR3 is TGCGCCAGCAGCTTGCAGGACTACGAGCAGTACTTC.

The CDR3 sequence is CASSPREGGLTEAFF. For the CDR3, the DNA is TGTGCCAGCAGCCCCCGTGAGGGGGGTTTAACTGAAGCTTTCTTT. This sequence joins TRBV11-2 and TRBJ1-1, with D possibly being TRBD1 (6 bases). The CDR3 has 15 residues. V lost 5 bases and J 5 bases, leaving 18 bases between the germline ends. Germline V lookup: CDR1 SGHAT, CDR2 FQNNGV.

The CDR3 DNA follows: TGTGCCAGCAAGGTCGAGCGGGGGACCACAGATACGCAGTATTTT. Its protein product is CASKVERGTTDTQYF. The genes are TRBV5-6 and TRBJ2-3; 8 nucleotides align to TRBD2. CDR1 and CDR2 from the germline V gene are SGHDT and YYEEEE. The junction had 8 bases not matched to a gene; V was cut back by 6 bases and J by 2 bases. The CDR3 consists of 15 residues.

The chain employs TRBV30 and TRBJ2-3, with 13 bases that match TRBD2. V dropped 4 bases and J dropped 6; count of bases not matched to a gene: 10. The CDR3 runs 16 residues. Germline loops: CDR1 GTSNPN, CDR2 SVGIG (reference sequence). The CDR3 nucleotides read TGTGCCTGGACTGTTGGACTAGCGGGAGCAGGGGATACGCAGTATTTT. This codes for CAWTVGLAGAGDTQYF.

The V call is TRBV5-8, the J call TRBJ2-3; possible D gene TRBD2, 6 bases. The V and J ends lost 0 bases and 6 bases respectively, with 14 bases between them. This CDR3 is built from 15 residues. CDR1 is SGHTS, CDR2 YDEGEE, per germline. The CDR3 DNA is TGTGCCAGCAGCTTGGGGGGACTTGCCCCCGATACGCAGTATTTT. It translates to CASSLGGLAPDTQYF.

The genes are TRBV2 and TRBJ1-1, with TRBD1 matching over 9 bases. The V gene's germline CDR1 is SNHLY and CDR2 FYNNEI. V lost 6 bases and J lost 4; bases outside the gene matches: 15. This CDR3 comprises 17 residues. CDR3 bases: TGTGCCAGCAGCCTTCACCCGTTGGACAGGGGACGCACTGAAGCTTTCTTT. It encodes CASSLHPLDRGRTEAFF. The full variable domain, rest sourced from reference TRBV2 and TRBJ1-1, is EPEVTQTPSHQVTQMGQEVILRCVPISNHLYFYWYRQILGQKVEFLVSFYNNEISEKSEIFDDQFSVERPDGSNFTLKIRSTKLEDSAMYFCASSLHPLDRGRTEAFFGQGTRLTVV.

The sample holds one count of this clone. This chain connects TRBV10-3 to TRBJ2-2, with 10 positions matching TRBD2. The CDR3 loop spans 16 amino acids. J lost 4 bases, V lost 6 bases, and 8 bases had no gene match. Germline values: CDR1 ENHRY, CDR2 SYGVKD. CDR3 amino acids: CAIRRTSGETTGELFF. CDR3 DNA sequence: TGTGCCATCAGAAGAACTAGCGGGGAGACCACCGGGGAGCTGTTTTTT.

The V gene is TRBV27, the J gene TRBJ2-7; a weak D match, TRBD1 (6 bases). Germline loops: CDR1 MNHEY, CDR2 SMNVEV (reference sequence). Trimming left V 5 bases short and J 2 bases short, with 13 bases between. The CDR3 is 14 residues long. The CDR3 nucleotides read TGTGCCAGCAGTCCTCCGACAGGTACCTACGAGCAGTACTTC. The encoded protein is CASSPPTGTYEQYF.